This T cell receptor beta chain was sequenced during a study of cytomegalovirus exposure and HLA in healthy donors. Study findings and constraints: Cytomegalovirus status was reportedly diagnosed by the classifier with high sensitivity and specificity.

V dropped 0 bases and J dropped 1 base, with 10 bases sitting between them. The germline V gene encodes CDR1 GTSNPN and CDR2 SVGIG (reference sequence). The CDR3 is made up of 15 amino acids. This clone showed up just a few times. No antigen is known for it. Healthy bone marrow donors formed the donor group. With 60 Vbeta and 13 Jbeta primers, the PCR was carried out. The repertoire was sequenced with immunoSEQ multiplex PCR; TCRdb's copy has only in-frame clones and lacks some. The sample has 90,000 to 120,000 clones, about 80% seen once. V usage is TRBV30 and J usage is TRBJ2-1, with a weak D call TRBD2 (6 bases). The receptor was derived from a female donor in good health and CMV-seropositive. Sequencing was carried out using PBMCs. CDR3: CAWSVYGSSYNEQFF. The CDR3 DNA is TGTGCCTGGAGTGTATACGGGAGTTCCTACAATGAGCAGTTCTTC.